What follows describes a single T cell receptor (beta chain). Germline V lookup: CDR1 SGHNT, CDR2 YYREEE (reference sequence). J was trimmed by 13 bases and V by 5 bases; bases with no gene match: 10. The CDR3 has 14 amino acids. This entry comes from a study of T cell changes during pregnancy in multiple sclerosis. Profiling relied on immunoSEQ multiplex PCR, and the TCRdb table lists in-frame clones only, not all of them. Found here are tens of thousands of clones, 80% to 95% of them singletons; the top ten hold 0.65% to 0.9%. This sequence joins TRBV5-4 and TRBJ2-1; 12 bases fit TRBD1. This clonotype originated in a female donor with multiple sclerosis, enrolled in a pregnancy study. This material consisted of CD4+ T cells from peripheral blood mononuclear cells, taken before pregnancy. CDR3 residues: CASRPPGQGASQFF. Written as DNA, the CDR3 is TGTGCCAGCAGACCGCCGGGACAGGGGGCCAGCCAGTTCTTC.